This TCR beta chain was retrieved from a study of cytomegalovirus exposure and HLA in healthy donors. Study-wide points: The study labeled around 160 TCR beta chains cytomegalovirus-associated. Available immune exposure information covered CMV serostatus only. Later work found that TCR association rates differed between HLA loci; DRB1 had the most and HLA-C the fewest. An assumption of roughly uniform sequencing depth across donors underlay the presence/absence analyses.

The PCR employed 60 Vbeta primers together with 13 Jbeta primers. Sequencing was performed with immunoSEQ multiplex PCR; in TCRdb, only in-frame clones are kept and a portion is missing. The sample includes about 98,000 clones, about 80% of them seen just once. Note on this clone: Its matching antigen is unknown.

The germline V and J ends were trimmed by 5 bases and 3 bases, with 17 bases remaining between them. Germline lookup yields CDR1 SGHDT and CDR2 YYEEEE. CDR3 length: 15 amino acids. The source of this sequence is a man aged 18 to 29 in good health and CMV-seropositive. The chain uses TRBV5-6 and TRBJ2-5; TRBD1 is a possible D gene (6 bases). Sequenced input: PBMCs. This CDR3 is CASSAGTRREETQYF. The CDR3 nucleotides are TGTGCCAGCAGTGCCGGGACACGTCGAGAAGAGACCCAGTACTTC.